A selection of T cell receptor beta chains follows, all from one sample in a study of PD-1 blockade in mismatch repair-deficient tumors. Generated by immunoSEQ multiplex PCR, the TCRdb table keeps only in-frame clones and is missing some. Among some 27,000 clones listed, less than 85% were seen once. This sample comprised PBMCs, obtained before pembrolizumab treatment. The receptors were sampled from an adult with mismatch repair-deficient cancer. Each CDR3 is given with its conserved first and last residue. Each record gives: J gene, clone size, CDR3 length, D gene, V gene, CDR3 DNA, CDR3 protein. A D gene is named only where the DNA matches it firmly. Clone size, where shown, is once, few, many, or a class for clones that have expanded.

j_gene: TRBJ2-5; abundance: NA; len: 15; d_gene: NA; v_gene: TRBV27; CDR3nt: TGTGCCAGCAGTTGGGGGGTAGGTTCCCGTGAGACCCAGTACTTC; CDR3aa: CASSWGVGSRETQYF
j_gene: TRBJ2-1; abundance: NA; len: 15; d_gene: NA; v_gene: TRBV25-1; CDR3nt: TGTGCCAGCAGTCACCGGGCGGGGGCATACAATGAGCAGTTCTTC; CDR3aa: CASSHRAGAYNEQFF
j_gene: TRBJ2-3; abundance: NA; len: 12; d_gene: NA; v_gene: TRBV5-4; CDR3nt: TGTGCCAGCAGCCCGGGACTAGATACGCAGTATTTT; CDR3aa: CASSPGLDTQYF
j_gene: TRBJ1-1; abundance: NA; len: 19; d_gene: TRBD1; v_gene: TRBV5-6; CDR3nt: TGTGCCAGCAGCGCAAGAATCGGGCAGGGGGCTTTCTGGAACACTGAAGCTTTCTTT; CDR3aa: CASSARIGQGAFWNTEAFF
j_gene: TRBJ1-6; abundance: NA; len: 15; d_gene: NA; v_gene: TRBV21-1; CDR3nt: TGTGCCAGCACCCCGGCTGGGGGCGGCGAATCACCCCTCCACTTT; CDR3aa: CASTPAGGGESPLHF
j_gene: TRBJ2-1; abundance: NA; len: 15; d_gene: TRBD2; v_gene: TRBV2; CDR3nt: TGTGCCAGCAATCTAGCGGGAGGCCAGGGGGGTGAGCAGTTCTTC; CDR3aa: CASNLAGGQGGEQFF
j_gene: TRBJ1-3; abundance: NA; len: 13; d_gene: NA; v_gene: TRBV28; CDR3nt: TGTGCCAGCAGTTTAGAGGCCGGAAACACCATATATTTT; CDR3aa: CASSLEAGNTIYF
j_gene: TRBJ2-7; abundance: NA; len: 13; d_gene: NA; v_gene: TRBV7-2; CDR3nt: TGTGCCAGCAGCTTATCCCCTTCCTACGAGCAGTACTTC; CDR3aa: CASSLSPSYEQYF
j_gene: TRBJ1-3; abundance: NA; len: 16; d_gene: NA; v_gene: TRBV2; CDR3nt: TGTGCCAGCAGATCAGCCTCAGGTTACTCTGGAAACACCATATATTTT; CDR3aa: CASRSASGYSGNTIYF
j_gene: TRBJ2-7; abundance: NA; len: 14; d_gene: TRBD2; v_gene: TRBV28; CDR3nt: TGTGCCAGCAGTTTATCTAGCGGGCCCTACGAGCAGTACTTC; CDR3aa: CASSLSSGPYEQYF
j_gene: TRBJ2-1; abundance: NA; len: 18; d_gene: TRBD1; v_gene: TRBV13; CDR3nt: TGTGCCAGCAGCCTAAATGAGAGGGACAGGGAATGGTACAATGAGCAGTTCTTC; CDR3aa: CASSLNERDREWYNEQFF
j_gene: TRBJ2-1; abundance: NA; len: 17; d_gene: TRBD2; v_gene: TRBV5-1; CDR3nt: TGCGCCAGCAGCTTACTAGCGGGAACAAACCCTTACAATGAGCAGTTCTTC; CDR3aa: CASSLLAGTNPYNEQFF
j_gene: TRBJ1-5; abundance: NA; len: 15; d_gene: TRBD1; v_gene: TRBV2; CDR3nt: TGTGCCAGCAGTGACTCAGGGGGAAGGAATCAGCCCCAGCATTTT; CDR3aa: CASSDSGGRNQPQHF
j_gene: TRBJ1-2; abundance: NA; len: 15; d_gene: TRBD1; v_gene: TRBV19; CDR3nt: TGTGCCAGTAGACCCGCGACAGGGGTCTCGAGTGGCTACACCTTC; CDR3aa: CASRPATGVSSGYTF
j_gene: TRBJ2-7; abundance: NA; len: 14; d_gene: NA; v_gene: TRBV29-1; CDR3nt: TGCAGCGTTGACTCGGCCAAAGGAGCCTACGAGCAGTACTTC; CDR3aa: CSVDSAKGAYEQYF
j_gene: TRBJ2-2; abundance: NA; len: 15; d_gene: NA; v_gene: TRBV27; CDR3nt: TGTGCCAGCAGTCCACGGAGGGGGAACACCGGGGAGCTGTTTTTT; CDR3aa: CASSPRRGNTGELFF
j_gene: TRBJ2-1; abundance: NA; len: 15; d_gene: TRBD2; v_gene: TRBV7-2; CDR3nt: TGTGCCAGCACCCCTCTGGGTGTCGGGAGGGCCGGTTTGTTCTTC; CDR3aa: CASTPLGVGRAGLFF
j_gene: TRBJ2-5; abundance: NA; len: 15; d_gene: TRBD1; v_gene: TRBV5-1; CDR3nt: TGCGCCAGCAGCTTGGACAGGGGGCAAGAGGAGACCCAGTACTTC; CDR3aa: CASSLDRGQEETQYF
j_gene: TRBJ2-7; abundance: few; len: 16; d_gene: TRBD2; v_gene: TRBV11-3; CDR3nt: TGTGCCAGCAGCTTAAGGGGGACTAGCGGTATCTACGAGCAGTACTTC; CDR3aa: CASSLRGTSGIYEQYF
j_gene: TRBJ2-3; abundance: NA; len: 17; d_gene: TRBD2; v_gene: TRBV4-2; CDR3nt: TGTGCCAGCAGCCCCACCCAGAATAGCGGGGACCCAAATACGCAGTATTTT; CDR3aa: CASSPTQNSGDPNTQYF
j_gene: TRBJ2-3; abundance: NA; len: 11; d_gene: NA; v_gene: TRBV27; CDR3nt: TGTGCCAGCAGTTCCCTAAATACGCAGTATTTT; CDR3aa: CASSSLNTQYF
j_gene: TRBJ1-2; abundance: NA; len: 14; d_gene: NA; v_gene: TRBV27; CDR3nt: TGTGCCAGCAGTCCCCGGCCAGGTGGCTATGGCTACACCTTC; CDR3aa: CASSPRPGGYGYTF
j_gene: TRBJ1-6; abundance: NA; len: 12; d_gene: NA; v_gene: TRBV28; CDR3nt: TGTGCCAGCGGGCCGGCCCCCAGACCCCTCCACTTT; CDR3aa: CASGPAPRPLHF
j_gene: TRBJ2-7; abundance: NA; len: 13; d_gene: TRBD2; v_gene: TRBV6-1; CDR3nt: TGTGCCAGCAAGCTAGCGGGAGATTACGAGCAGTACTTC; CDR3aa: CASKLAGDYEQYF
j_gene: TRBJ2-7; abundance: few; len: 14; d_gene: TRBD2; v_gene: TRBV2; CDR3nt: TGTGCCAGCAGTCGGATAGCGGGAGCCCCCGAGCAGTACTTC; CDR3aa: CASSRIAGAPEQYF
j_gene: TRBJ2-1; abundance: NA; len: 16; d_gene: TRBD2; v_gene: TRBV7-3; CDR3nt: TGTGCCAGCAGCTCAAAGGGACTAGCTAGCCGCAATGAGCAGTTCTTC; CDR3aa: CASSSKGLASRNEQFF
j_gene: TRBJ1-3; abundance: NA; len: 16; d_gene: NA; v_gene: TRBV28; CDR3nt: TGTGCCAGCAGTTTGCCCCATACTCTCTCTGGAAACACCATATATTTT; CDR3aa: CASSLPHTLSGNTIYF
j_gene: TRBJ2-5; abundance: NA; len: 13; d_gene: NA; v_gene: TRBV6-6; CDR3nt: TGTGCCACCTCGGTGGGGGGTCGAGAGACCCAGTACTTC; CDR3aa: CATSVGGRETQYF
j_gene: TRBJ1-1; abundance: NA; len: 15; d_gene: NA; v_gene: TRBV6-5; CDR3nt: TGTGCCAGCAGTCCTACCGGGACATCGAACACTGAAGCTTTCTTT; CDR3aa: CASSPTGTSNTEAFF
j_gene: TRBJ1-2; abundance: NA; len: 13; d_gene: TRBD1; v_gene: TRBV28; CDR3nt: TGTGCCAGCTGGGCGGACAGGACGTATGGCTACACCTTC; CDR3aa: CASWADRTYGYTF
j_gene: TRBJ2-3; abundance: NA; len: 19; d_gene: TRBD2; v_gene: TRBV6-1; CDR3nt: TGTGCCAGCAGTGGGTTGACTAGCGGGAGGGCCTACGGCACAGATACGCAGTATTTT; CDR3aa: CASSGLTSGRAYGTDTQYF
j_gene: TRBJ2-7; abundance: few; len: 15; d_gene: TRBD1; v_gene: TRBV6-1; CDR3nt: TGTGCCAGCAGTGCCGGGACAGGAGGCTCCTACGAGCAGTACTTC; CDR3aa: CASSAGTGGSYEQYF
j_gene: TRBJ1-4; abundance: NA; len: 15; d_gene: TRBD1; v_gene: TRBV28; CDR3nt: TGTGCCAGCAGTACCCGGGGGGGACAGCTTGAAAAACTGTTTTTT; CDR3aa: CASSTRGGQLEKLFF
j_gene: TRBJ2-3; abundance: NA; len: 15; d_gene: TRBD2; v_gene: TRBV27; CDR3nt: TGTGCCAGCAGTCCCCTAAATAGCGGGAGGGCCCCGCAGTATTTT; CDR3aa: CASSPLNSGRAPQYF
j_gene: TRBJ2-3; abundance: NA; len: 15; d_gene: NA; v_gene: TRBV18; CDR3nt: TGTGCCAGCTCACCAGATACGGGAATCACAGATACGCAGTATTTT; CDR3aa: CASSPDTGITDTQYF
j_gene: TRBJ2-3; abundance: once; len: 14; d_gene: NA; v_gene: TRBV7-3; CDR3nt: TGTGCCAGCAGCTTGGACATCAGCACAGATACGCAGTATTTT; CDR3aa: CASSLDISTDTQYF
j_gene: TRBJ2-1; abundance: NA; len: 15; d_gene: TRBD1; v_gene: TRBV9; CDR3nt: TGTGCCAGCAGCGCCCCCCCGGACAGGGACGATGAGCAGTTCTTC; CDR3aa: CASSAPPDRDDEQFF
j_gene: TRBJ1-5; abundance: NA; len: 15; d_gene: NA; v_gene: TRBV4-1; CDR3nt: TGCGCCAGCAGCCAAGAAGGACAGATTGATCAGCCCCAGCATTTT; CDR3aa: CASSQEGQIDQPQHF
j_gene: TRBJ2-5; abundance: NA; len: 13; d_gene: NA; v_gene: TRBV2; CDR3nt: TGTGCCAGCAGGAGAGGCTTCTTAGAGACCCAGTACTTC; CDR3aa: CASRRGFLETQYF
j_gene: TRBJ2-1; abundance: NA; len: 14; d_gene: TRBD2; v_gene: TRBV6-1; CDR3nt: TGTGCCAGCAGTCGGAGCGGGAGTGGAAATGAGCAGTTCTTC; CDR3aa: CASSRSGSGNEQFF
j_gene: TRBJ2-5; abundance: NA; len: 15; d_gene: TRBD1; v_gene: TRBV5-1; CDR3nt: TGCGCCAGCAGCTTGGAGGGACAGGGAGGAGAGACCCAGTACTTC; CDR3aa: CASSLEGQGGETQYF
j_gene: TRBJ2-3; abundance: NA; len: 14; d_gene: NA; v_gene: TRBV15; CDR3nt: TGTGCCACCAGCAGAGGAGGGCGAGCAGATACGCAGTATTTT; CDR3aa: CATSRGGRADTQYF
j_gene: TRBJ1-3; abundance: NA; len: 13; d_gene: NA; v_gene: TRBV9; CDR3nt: TGTGCCAGCAGCGCGGGACATCGAAACACCATATATTTT; CDR3aa: CASSAGHRNTIYF
j_gene: TRBJ1-3; abundance: NA; len: 14; d_gene: NA; v_gene: TRBV2; CDR3nt: TGTGCCAGCAGTCCGGCAGGAACTGGAAACACCATATATTTT; CDR3aa: CASSPAGTGNTIYF
j_gene: TRBJ2-1; abundance: NA; len: 13; d_gene: NA; v_gene: TRBV7-3; CDR3nt: TGTGCCAGCAGCTTAGGGAGCTACAATGAGCAGTTCTTC; CDR3aa: CASSLGSYNEQFF
j_gene: TRBJ1-1; abundance: NA; len: 15; d_gene: NA; v_gene: TRBV5-4; CDR3nt: TGTGCCAGCAGCCCCGGGAGGGGGGTGAACACTGAAGCTTTCTTT; CDR3aa: CASSPGRGVNTEAFF
j_gene: TRBJ2-2; abundance: NA; len: 14; d_gene: TRBD1; v_gene: TRBV19; CDR3nt: TGTGCCAGTAGTGGGACAGCGAACACCGGGGAGCTGTTTTTT; CDR3aa: CASSGTANTGELFF
j_gene: TRBJ2-3; abundance: NA; len: 12; d_gene: TRBD2; v_gene: TRBV2; CDR3nt: TGTGCCAGCAGGGGACTAGCGGGCACGCAGTATTTT; CDR3aa: CASRGLAGTQYF
j_gene: TRBJ1-3; abundance: NA; len: 14; d_gene: TRBD1; v_gene: TRBV7-9; CDR3nt: TGTGCCAGCAGCCTGACAGGGGCTGGAAACACCATATATTTT; CDR3aa: CASSLTGAGNTIYF
j_gene: TRBJ2-7; abundance: NA; len: 14; d_gene: TRBD2; v_gene: TRBV2; CDR3nt: TGTGCCAGCAGTGAACAGCGGGACTCGAACGAGCAGTACTTC; CDR3aa: CASSEQRDSNEQYF
j_gene: TRBJ2-7; abundance: NA; len: 13; d_gene: NA; v_gene: TRBV4-1; CDR3nt: TGCGCCAGTCAGGGGGGTTGGGGCGGCGAGCAGTACTTC; CDR3aa: CASQGGWGGEQYF